A selection of T cell receptor delta chains follows, all from one sample in a study of delta chains in infants with herpesvirus infections. TCRdb reanalysed the RT-PCR reads via CATT. The sample lists roughly 930 delta-chain clones; 36% were seen once. The sequences come from peripheral blood, collected at time point 2 of longitudinal follow-up. The origin of the receptors is a human donor who was a Ugandan infant, either HIV-exposed or HIV-unexposed (not recorded which). CDR3s include the opening cysteine and the closing phenylalanine or tryptophan. A D gene is named only where the DNA matches it firmly. Clone size is stated in some rows and not others, as once, few, many or a class when expanded.

d_call	clone_size	j_call	v_call	cdr3_nt	cdr3_aa
.	few	TRDJ3	TRDV2	TGTGCCTGTGACACCGCTGGGGCAAGCTCCTGGGACACCCGACAGATGTTTTTC	CACDTAGASSWDTRQMFF
TRDD3	few	TRDJ3	TRDV2	TGTGCCTGTGACACCGTCACTGGGGGCACTCCCTGGGACACCCGACAGATGTTTTTC	CACDTVTGGTPWDTRQMFF
TRDD2	large	TRDJ1	TRDV1	TGTGCTCTTGGGGAACCCTCGGCCTTCCTCGAAGAGGGGGCCGATAAACTCATCTTT	CALGEPSAFLEEGADKLIF
.	.	TRDJ1	TRDV1	TGTGCTCTTGGGGAACCGGGACCTCCTACACTGGGGATCCAGTACACCGATAAACTCATCTTT	CALGEPGPPTLGIQYTDKLIF
TRDD3	large	TRDJ1	TRDV1	TGTGCTCTTGGGACCCGAGGATCCTACGCAGGCTGGGGGATACCCTACACCGATAAACTCATCTTT	CALGTRGSYAGWGIPYTDKLIF
TRDD3	.	TRDJ3	TRDV2	TGTGCCTGTGACACCGCTGGGGGATACATGCCCTGGGACACCCGACAGATGTTTTTC	CACDTAGGYMPWDTRQMFF
.	large	TRDJ3	TRDV2	TGTGCCTGTGACACCGGGGGGTTAAGGAGCTCCTGGGACACCCGACAGATGTTTTTC	CACDTGGLRSSWDTRQMFF
TRDD3	.	TRDJ3	TRDV1	TGTGCTCTTGGGGTCCGCGTCTTCCCCCAGTACTGGGGGTCAAGCTCCTGGGACACCCGACAGATGTTTTTC	CALGVRVFPQYWGSSSWDTRQMFF
TRDD3	.	TRDJ1	TRDV1	TGTGCTCTTGGGGACCTCCACTACACACTTGACGTCTGGGGGATGTACACCGATAAACTCATCTTT	CALGDLHYTLDVWGMYTDKLIF
TRDD3	.	TRDJ1	TRDV1	TGTGCTCTTGGTGCGGTTTCACCCGAACTGGGGCTTAAACTCATCTTT	CALGAVSPELGLKLIF
TRDD3	large	TRDJ1	TRDV1	TGTGCTCTTGGGAATTCGGCCTTCCTACCCCGGTGTACTGGGGGATACCCCACCGATAAACTCATCTTT	CALGNSAFLPRCTGGYPTDKLIF
TRDD3	.	TRDJ1	TRDV2	TGTGCCTGTGACTACCGTCTACTGGGGGTCATGTACACCGATAAACTCATCTTT	CACDYRLLGVMYTDKLIF
.	.	TRDJ1	TRDV1	TGTGCTCTTGGGGAACTAGGAATGTACACCGATAAACTCATCTTT	CALGELGMYTDKLIF
.	.	TRDJ1	TRDV1	TGTGCTCTTGGACCCCCACTTCCTACAGGTCGCTGGGGGCCGGGGCTGAAACTCATCTTT	CALGPPLPTGRWGPGLKLIF
TRDD3	.	TRDJ1	TRDV1	TGTGCTCTTGGGGAACTATTAGGTCCTACGGTTTTTCTGGGGGATATAACGTACACCGATAAACTCATCTTT	CALGELLGPTVFLGDITYTDKLIF
.	.	TRDJ1	TRDV1	TGTGCTCTTGGGGAACGAGCTTCGTCACCCCATACTAAAGGATCTAATACGATCTACACCGATAAACTCATCTTT	CALGERASSPHTKGSNTIYTDKLIF
TRDD3	few	TRDJ1	TRDV1	TGTGCTCTTGGGCTTAACCCCCAGTTCCTACCACCACCTTACTGGGGGATACTAAGAGATCAGCTTAGCGATAAACTCATCTTT	CALGLNPQFLPPPYWGILRDQLSDKLIF
.	.	TRDJ1	TRDV1	TGTGCTCTTGTTTCTCCTACGGGGGGACCGTACACCAATAAACTCATCTTT	CALVSPTGGPYTNKLIF
.	.	TRDJ1	TRDV1	TGTGCTCTTGGGGAATCCCTGATGGCATCCGATAAACTCATCTTT	CALGESLMASDKLIF
.	large	TRDJ1	TRDV1	TGTGCTCTTGGGGTTCCTGGGTCCGGGATGAACACCGATAAACTCATCTTT	CALGVPGSGMNTDKLIF
TRDD3	few	TRDJ2	TRDV2	TGTGCCTGTGACACCGTACTGGGGGGTTCTGCTTTGACAGCACAACTCTTCTTT	CACDTVLGGSALTAQLFF